This T cell receptor (beta chain) came from a study of PD-1 blockade in classical Hodgkin lymphoma. J gave up 4 bases and V 3 bases, and 5 bases lay outside the gene matches. CDR3 length: 15 amino acids. Germline V lookup: CDR1 LNHNV, CDR2 YYDKDF (reference sequence). The assay was immunoSEQ multiplex PCR, and TCRdb's table has in-frame clones only and misses some. The sample records 50,000 to 75,000 clones, 80% to 90% being singletons. Relapses following autologous stem cell transplantation were seen in all patients, with brentuximab vedotin exposure varying. A note on this clone: Its antigen is currently unknown.

Study observations and caveats: Baseline TCR diversity was reportedly lower in newly diagnosed patients than healthy donors. Partial responders and progressors had significantly lower baseline TCR diversity. Whereas CD4+ TCR diversity had risen significantly by C4D1, CD8+ TCR diversity had not. Nothing has yet pinned down what causes the repertoire differences, possibly disease activity or prior therapy.

The TCR originated in a human donor with classical Hodgkin lymphoma. The chain uses TRBV15 and TRBJ1-1; the match to TRBD1 covers 10 bases. Sequenced material: peripheral blood mononuclear cells (PBMCs), taken at baseline. CDR3 amino acids: CATSRVDRGPTEAFF. DNA of the CDR3: TGTGCCACCAGCAGGGTTGACAGGGGGCCCACTGAAGCTTTCTTT.